These T cell receptor beta chains were read from a single sample in a study of cytomegalovirus exposure and HLA in healthy donors. The assay was immunoSEQ multiplex PCR, and TCRdb's table has in-frame clones only and misses some. Among approximately 100,000 clones listed, about two thirds were seen once. Input material: PBMCs. The source of these receptors is a man aged 45-60 years in good health and CMV-seronegative. The conserved cysteine and the conserved F or W are not part of the CDR3 here. For some rows the clone size is stated as once, few or many, or as a class when expanded; others skip it.

clone_size: NA
v_call: TRBV7-3
cdr3_aa: ASSLTLAGVTSTDTQY

clone_size: NA
v_call: TRBV7-9
cdr3_aa: ASSLAQGGNTEAF

clone_size: once
v_call: TRBV4-3
cdr3_aa: ASSVGLAETQETQY

clone_size: few
v_call: TRBV6-4
cdr3_aa: ASSGTEQGASEQF

clone_size: few
v_call: TRBV28
cdr3_aa: ASSQTSTNEKLF

clone_size: NA
v_call: TRBV6-5
cdr3_aa: ASSLYRGTDTQY

clone_size: once
v_call: TRBV9
cdr3_aa: ASSVGLAGVDEQF

clone_size: NA
v_call: TRBV27
cdr3_aa: ASSPGQGGSEQF

clone_size: NA
v_call: TRBV5-1
cdr3_aa: ASSQGQGATDF

clone_size: NA
v_call: TRBV27
cdr3_aa: ASSLSVAGAALHYEQY

clone_size: NA
v_call: TRBV10-1
cdr3_aa: ASSESTGSSYNEQF

clone_size: NA
v_call: TRBV19
cdr3_aa: ASSITRTGSHQPQH